What follows are 14 T cell receptor beta chains derived from one specimen sequenced in a study of blood T cells in healthy people across ages. The use of a sample-barcoded 5' primer and a J-beta primer mix characterized a second PCR of 7 to 11 cycles. TCRdb reprocessed the 5' RACE reads via MiXCR and lists one record per CDR3 protein. The sample has more than 900,000 distinct CDR3 sequences; approximately 25% are singletons. The same sample was also used in a study of T cells of mothers and their children.

Sequenced material: blood. The receptors were sampled from a girl aged 2 to 10 in good health.

This clonotype was counted between two and nine times. The rearrangement links TRBV29-1 to TRBJ2-7, with D unclear. This CDR3 is 11 amino acids long. Between the trimmed V and J ends, which lost 7 bases and 5 bases, there was a span of 12 bases. Germline-derived CDR1 and CDR2 are SQVTM and ANQGSEA. The CDR3 nucleotides read TGCAGCGCCTCGCCACCGGACGAGCAGTACTTC. Translated: CSASPPDEQYF.

This clonotype was detected only a few times. The chain couples TRBV20-1 to TRBJ2-5; 12 bases are a match to TRBD2. The CDR3 sequence is 21 residues long. Unmatched junction bases numbered 25, after V lost 3 bases and J lost 5 bases. Germline V gene data show CDR1 as DFQATT and CDR2 as SNEGSKA (reference sequence). The CDR3 DNA is TGCAGTGCTAGTGGGGATTCCCCTACTAGCGGGGGGAGCTCCTGGGGGGAGACCCAGTACTTC. It yields the protein CSASGDSPTSGGSSWGETQYF.

This clonotype was recorded a few times. The V call is TRBV7-8, the J call TRBJ1-4; D is ambiguous. The CDR3 sequence is 17 residues long. Per the germline V gene, CDR1 is SGHVS and CDR2 is FQNEAQ. Trimming took off 3 bases at V and 3 bases at J, with 17 bases between the two ends. The CDR3 DNA reads TGTGCCAGCAGCTTCAATCCCCGGGGAAGTCCTAATGAAAAACTGTTTTTT. It encodes CASSFNPRGSPNEKLFF.

For this clonotype: The junction differs from germline at one of its ends, possibly a read error. The chain uses TRBV7-9 and TRBJ2-7, with TRBD2 matching 7 bases. This CDR3 region has 13 residues. From germline, CDR1 is SEHNR and CDR2 FQNEAQ (reference sequence). CDR3 sequence: CASSSPSGYGQYF. In DNA, the CDR3 is TGTGCCAGCAGCTCACCTAGCGGTTACGGGCAGTACTTC.

This clonotype appeared many times. The chain employs TRBV12-3 or TRBV12-4 and TRBJ2-4; D is unclear. The CDR3 spans 16 residues. V shed 2 bases and J shed 1 base, with 12 bases lying between them. The CDR3 reads CASSLQRAGAKNIQYF. Here the CDR3 DNA reads TGTGCCAGCAGTTTACAACGGGCAGGCGCCAAAAACATTCAGTACTTC.

The chain is built from TRBV7-2 and TRBJ2-6; TRBD1 might be the D (5 bases). Germline loops: CDR1 SGHTA, CDR2 FQGNSA. The CDR3 covers 16 residues. Between the trimmed V and J ends, which lost 3 bases and 0 bases, there was a span of 9 bases. CDR3 in amino acids: CASSFRQTSGANVLTF. DNA for the CDR3: TGTGCCAGCAGCTTTCGACAGACCTCTGGGGCCAACGTCCTGACTTTC.

CDR3 in DNA: TGTGCCAGCAGCTACTTTTCAGGGGTAGAAGGCACTGAAGCTTTCTTT. It codes for CASSYFSGVEGTEAFF. V gene TRBV7-8 combines with J gene TRBJ1-1; maybe TRBD1 (6 bases). The V and J ends lost 4 bases and 4 bases respectively, with 19 bases between them. Germline V gene data show CDR1 as SGHVS and CDR2 as FQNEAQ. The CDR3 consists of 16 residues.

The CDR3 sequence: CASSFNGRAYNEQFF. The CDR3 region has the DNA TGTGCCAGCAGCTTCAACGGGAGGGCCTACAATGAGCAGTTCTTC. The chain employs TRBV11-2 and TRBJ2-1; 8 nucleotides align to TRBD2. V was clipped by 3 bases and J by 2 bases; unmatched bases: 3. Germline CDR1 SGHAT, CDR2 FQNNGV. The length of the CDR3 is 15 residues.

This clonotype was seen a few times. An end of the junction does not agree with germline; a read error may underlie this. This rearrangement joins TRBV12-3 or TRBV12-4 to TRBJ2-3; D perhaps matches TRBD2 (5 bases). CDR3 size: 17 residues. CDR3 bases: TGTGCCAGCTCCCCCTCACCGTATGACGCGGGCACAGACACGCAGTATTTT. Translated, it gives CASSPSPYDAGTDTQYF.

The J gene is TRBJ2-3, the V gene TRBV20-1, with 13 bases lining up with TRBD2. Trimming removed 3 bases from V and 5 bases from J; junction bases left unmatched: 14. This CDR3 is 18 amino acids long. CDR1 and CDR2 (germline): DFQATT, SNEGSKA (reference sequence). CDR3 bases: TGCAGTGCTAGTCCCTCTTTGGGACTAGCGGGAAAACAAGATACGCAGTATTTT. Its protein product is CSASPSLGLAGKQDTQYF.

In its sample, this clonotype was seen a few times. This chain connects TRBV14 to TRBJ2-7; TRBD2 might be the D (5 bases). The V end was cut by 4 bases, the J end by 5 bases, with 18 bases between. The CDR3 length is 15 residues. CDR1 and CDR2 (germline): SGHDN, FVKESK. The CDR3 here is CASSRVGGGSHEQYF. In nucleotides, the CDR3 is TGTGCCAGCAGCCGGGTCGGCGGAGGATCCCACGAGCAGTACTTC.

On this clonotype itself: Mismatch with germline at one junction end may stem from a read error. J is TRBJ1-1 and V is TRBV27; 7 nucleotides align to TRBD1. The germline CDR1 and CDR2 sequences are MNHEY and SMNVEV (reference sequence). This CDR3 has 14 residues. The DNA of the CDR3 is TGTGCCAGCAGGAGCTATCCGGGACAGCATGAAGCTTCCTTT. Residues: CASRSYPGQHEASF.

The CDR3: CASSLQVNYGYTF. CDR3 nucleotides: TGTGCCAGCAGTCTACAGGTGAACTATGGCTACACCTTC. V usage is TRBV12-3 or TRBV12-4 and J usage is TRBJ1-2; perhaps TRBD1 as D (5 bases). V shed 5 bases and J shed 2 bases, with 9 bases lying between them. The CDR3 is made up of 13 amino acids.

V is TRBV5-4 and J is TRBJ2-1; D not resolved. The CDR3 is 15 residues long. The germline CDR1 and CDR2 sequences are SGHNT and YYREEE (reference sequence). Trimming cost V 4 bases and J 5 bases, with 16 bases left between them. Here the CDR3 DNA reads TGTGCCAGCAGCCTGGGCCTCCTAGGGAACAATGAGCAGTTCTTC. This gives the protein CASSLGLLGNNEQFF.